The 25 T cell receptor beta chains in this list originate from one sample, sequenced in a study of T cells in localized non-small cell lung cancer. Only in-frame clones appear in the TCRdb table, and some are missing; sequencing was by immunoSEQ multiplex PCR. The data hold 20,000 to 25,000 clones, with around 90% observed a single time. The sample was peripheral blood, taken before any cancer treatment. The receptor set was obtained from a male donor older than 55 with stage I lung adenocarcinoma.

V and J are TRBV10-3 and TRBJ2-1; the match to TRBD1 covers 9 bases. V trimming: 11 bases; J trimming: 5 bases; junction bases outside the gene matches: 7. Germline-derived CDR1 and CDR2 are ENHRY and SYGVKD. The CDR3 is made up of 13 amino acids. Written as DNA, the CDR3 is TGTGCCGCAGGACAGGGGTCGGACAATGAGCAGTTCTTC. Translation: CAAGQGSDNEQFF.

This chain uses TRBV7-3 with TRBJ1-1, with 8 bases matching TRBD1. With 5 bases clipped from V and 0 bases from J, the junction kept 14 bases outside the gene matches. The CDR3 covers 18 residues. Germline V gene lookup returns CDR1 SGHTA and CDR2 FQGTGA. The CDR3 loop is CASSPHGRGRSMNTEAFF. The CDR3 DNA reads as TGTGCCAGCAGCCCCCATGGCAGGGGGCGTAGCATGAACACTGAAGCTTTCTTT. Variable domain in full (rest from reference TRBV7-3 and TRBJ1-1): GAGVSQTPSNKVTEKGKYVELRCDPISGHTALYWYRQSLGQGPEFLIYFQGTGAADDSGLPNDRFFAVRPEGSVSTLKIQRTERGDSAVYLCASSPHGRGRSMNTEAFFGQGTRLTVV.

CDR3 in amino acids: CASKRGAGTEAFF. The CDR3 region has the DNA TGTGCCAGCAAGAGGGGCGCGGGCACTGAAGCTTTCTTT. The chain is built from TRBV13 and TRBJ1-1, with D possibly being TRBD1 (5 bases). V was shortened by 7 bases and J by 4 bases, with 13 bases between the two germline ends. The CDR3 spans 13 residues. CDR1 is PRHDT, CDR2 FYEKMQ, per germline (reference sequence).

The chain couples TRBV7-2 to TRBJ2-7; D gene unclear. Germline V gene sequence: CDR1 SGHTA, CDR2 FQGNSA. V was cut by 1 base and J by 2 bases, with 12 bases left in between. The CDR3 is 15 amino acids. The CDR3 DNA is TGTGCCAGCAGCTTAGAGAGGACGGAGACCTACGAGCAGTACTTC. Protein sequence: CASSLERTETYEQYF.

In DNA form, the CDR3 reads TGCGCCAGCAGCCAAGATACTTTGGCGACCGGGGAGCTGTTTTTT. Protein: CASSQDTLATGELFF. This chain connects TRBV4-3 to TRBJ2-2; D remains unclear. Deletions cut 0 bases from V and 5 bases from J, with 10 bases between. This CDR3 region has 15 residues. Germline V gives CDR1 LGHNA, CDR2 YSLEER.

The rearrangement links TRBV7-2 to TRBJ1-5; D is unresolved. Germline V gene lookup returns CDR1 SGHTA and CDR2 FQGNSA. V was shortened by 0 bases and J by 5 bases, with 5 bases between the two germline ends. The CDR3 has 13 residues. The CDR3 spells CASSLARDQPQHF. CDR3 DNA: TGTGCCAGCAGCTTAGCTAGGGATCAGCCCCAGCATTTT.

The CDR3 sequence: CASSLGTVQAGNTIYF. CDR3 nucleotide sequence: TGTGCCAGCAGCTTGGGGACAGTCCAAGCTGGAAACACCATATATTTT. The chain recombines TRBV7-8 with TRBJ1-3; 7 bases align to TRBD1. V shed 3 bases and J 2 bases; nucleotides not matched to a gene: 7. Germline assignment: CDR1 SGHVS and CDR2 FQNEAQ. CDR3 length equals 16 residues.

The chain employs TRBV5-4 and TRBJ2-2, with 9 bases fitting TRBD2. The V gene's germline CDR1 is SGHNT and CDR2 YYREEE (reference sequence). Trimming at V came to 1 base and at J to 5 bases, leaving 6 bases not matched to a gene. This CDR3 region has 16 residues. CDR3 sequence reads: CASSLFTAGGTGELFF. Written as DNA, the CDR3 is TGTGCCAGCAGCTTGTTTACTGCGGGGGGGACCGGGGAGCTGTTTTTT.

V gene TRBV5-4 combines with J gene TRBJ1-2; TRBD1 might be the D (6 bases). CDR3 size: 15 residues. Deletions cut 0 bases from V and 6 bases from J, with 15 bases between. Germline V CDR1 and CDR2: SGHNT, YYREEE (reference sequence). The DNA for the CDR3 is TGTGCCAGCAGCTTGGTGTTGGGGGGCGCAAATGGCTACACCTTC. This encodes CASSLVLGGANGYTF.

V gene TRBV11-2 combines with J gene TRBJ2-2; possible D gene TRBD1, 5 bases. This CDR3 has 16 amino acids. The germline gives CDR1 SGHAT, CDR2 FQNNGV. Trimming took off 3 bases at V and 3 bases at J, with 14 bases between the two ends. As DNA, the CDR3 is TGTGCCAGCAGCTTCAGGGTCCGGGCCTACACCGGGGAGCTGTTTTTT. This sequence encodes CASSFRVRAYTGELFF.

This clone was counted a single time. CDR3 DNA sequence: TGTGCCAGCTGGGAGCGGGGCGGGGGGGCCCAAGAGACCCAGTACTTC. Encoded protein: CASWERGGGAQETQYF. The V call is TRBV2, the J call TRBJ2-5; 9 bases match TRBD2. The J segment lost 1 base and the V segment lost 8 bases, leaving 11 bases of the junction unmatched. Germline V gives CDR1 SNHLY, CDR2 FYNNEI. This CDR3 spans 16 amino acids.

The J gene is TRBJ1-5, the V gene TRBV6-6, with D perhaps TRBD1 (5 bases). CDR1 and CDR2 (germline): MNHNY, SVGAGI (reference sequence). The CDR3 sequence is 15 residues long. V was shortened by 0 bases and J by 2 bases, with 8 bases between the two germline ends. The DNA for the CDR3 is TGTGCCAGCAGTTACTCGTCGGGGGGCAATCAGCCCCAGCATTTT. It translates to CASSYSSGGNQPQHF.

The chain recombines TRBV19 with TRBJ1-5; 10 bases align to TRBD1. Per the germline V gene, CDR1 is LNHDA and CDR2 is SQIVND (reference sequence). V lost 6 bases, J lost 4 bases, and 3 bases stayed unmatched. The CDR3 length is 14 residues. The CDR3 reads CASSGQGGNQPQHF. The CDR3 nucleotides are TGTGCCAGTAGCGGACAGGGGGGGAATCAGCCCCAGCATTTT. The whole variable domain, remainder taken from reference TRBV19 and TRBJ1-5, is DGGITQSPKYLFRKEGQNVTLSCEQNLNHDAMYWYRQDPGQGLRLIYYSQIVNDFQKGDIAEGYSVSREKKESFPLTVTSAQKNPTAFYLCASSGQGGNQPQHFGDGTRLSIL.

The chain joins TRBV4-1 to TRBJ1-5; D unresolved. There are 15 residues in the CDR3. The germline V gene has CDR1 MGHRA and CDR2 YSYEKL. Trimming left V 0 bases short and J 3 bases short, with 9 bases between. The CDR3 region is CASSQDQQYNQPQHF. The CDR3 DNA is TGCGCCAGCAGCCAAGATCAACAGTACAATCAGCCCCAGCATTTT.

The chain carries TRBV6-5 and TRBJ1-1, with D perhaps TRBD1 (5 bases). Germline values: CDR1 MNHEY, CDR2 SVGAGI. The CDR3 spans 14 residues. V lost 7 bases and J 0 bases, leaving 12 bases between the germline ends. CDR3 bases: TGTGCCAGCACCCTCGGGGGTCTGAACACTGAAGCTTTCTTT. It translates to CASTLGGLNTEAFF.

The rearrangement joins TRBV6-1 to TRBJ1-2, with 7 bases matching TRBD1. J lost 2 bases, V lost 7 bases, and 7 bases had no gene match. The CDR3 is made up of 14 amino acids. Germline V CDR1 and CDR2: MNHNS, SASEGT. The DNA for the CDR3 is TGTGCCAGCAAGGAGCCGGGACAGAACTATGGCTACACCTTC. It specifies CASKEPGQNYGYTF.

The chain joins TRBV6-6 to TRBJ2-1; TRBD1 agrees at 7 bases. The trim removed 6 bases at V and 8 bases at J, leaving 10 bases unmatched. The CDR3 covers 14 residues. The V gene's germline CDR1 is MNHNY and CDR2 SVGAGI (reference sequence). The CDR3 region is CASRPRQGADEQFF. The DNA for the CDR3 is TGTGCCAGCAGACCTCGACAGGGAGCGGATGAGCAGTTCTTC.

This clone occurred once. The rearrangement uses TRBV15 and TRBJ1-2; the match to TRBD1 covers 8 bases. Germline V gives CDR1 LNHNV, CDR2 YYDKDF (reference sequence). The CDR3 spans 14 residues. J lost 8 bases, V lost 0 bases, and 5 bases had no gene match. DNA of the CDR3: TGTGCCACCAGCAGAGACAGGGGGCTTGGAGGCTACACCTTC. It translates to CATSRDRGLGGYTF. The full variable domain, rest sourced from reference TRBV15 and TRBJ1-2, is DAMVIQNPRYQVTQFGKPVTLSCSQTLNHNVMYWYQQKSSQAPKLLFHYYDKDFNNEADTPDNFQSRRPNTSFCFLDIRSPGLGDTAMYLCATSRDRGLGGYTFGSGTRLTVV.

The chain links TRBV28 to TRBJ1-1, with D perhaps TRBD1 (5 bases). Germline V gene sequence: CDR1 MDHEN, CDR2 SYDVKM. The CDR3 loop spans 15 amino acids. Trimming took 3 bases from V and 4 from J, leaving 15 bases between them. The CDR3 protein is CASSLIGRGLTEAFF. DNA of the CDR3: TGTGCCAGCAGTTTGATTGGCCGGGGCCTCACTGAAGCTTTCTTT.

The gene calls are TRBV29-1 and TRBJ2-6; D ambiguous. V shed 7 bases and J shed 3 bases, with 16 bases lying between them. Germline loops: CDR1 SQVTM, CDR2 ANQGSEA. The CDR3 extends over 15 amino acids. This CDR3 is CSALAGRGGANVLTF. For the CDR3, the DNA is TGCAGCGCCCTCGCTGGAAGAGGTGGGGCCAACGTCCTGACTTTC.

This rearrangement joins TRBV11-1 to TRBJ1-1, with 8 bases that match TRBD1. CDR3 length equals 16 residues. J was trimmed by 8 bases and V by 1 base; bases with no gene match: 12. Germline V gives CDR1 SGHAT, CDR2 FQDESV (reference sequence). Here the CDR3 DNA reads TGTGCCAGCAGCTTAGGGGGCGTGACAGGGGATCGCGAAGCTTTCTTT. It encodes CASSLGGVTGDREAFF.

DNA of the CDR3: TGCGCCAGCAGCTCAGTAACAGGAGCTAACTATGGCTACACCTTC. It encodes CASSSVTGANYGYTF. The genes are TRBV5-1 and TRBJ1-2; TRBD1 is a possible D gene (5 bases). V dropped 3 bases and J dropped 0 bases, with 12 bases sitting between them. Germline V gene lookup returns CDR1 SGHRS and CDR2 YFSETQ. This CDR3 is built from 15 residues.

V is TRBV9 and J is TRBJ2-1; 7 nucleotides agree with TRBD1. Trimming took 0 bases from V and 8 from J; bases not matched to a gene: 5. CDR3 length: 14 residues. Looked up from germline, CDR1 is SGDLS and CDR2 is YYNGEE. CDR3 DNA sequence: TGTGCCAGCAGCGTAGTAGGGACAGTCGATGAGCAGTTCTTC. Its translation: CASSVVGTVDEQFF.

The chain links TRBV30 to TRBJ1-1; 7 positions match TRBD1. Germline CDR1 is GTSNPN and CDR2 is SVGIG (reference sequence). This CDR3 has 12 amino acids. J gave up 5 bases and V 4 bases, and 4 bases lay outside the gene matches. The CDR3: CAWNRGRTEAFF. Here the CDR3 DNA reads TGTGCCTGGAACAGGGGAAGGACTGAAGCTTTCTTT.

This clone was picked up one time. CDR3 DNA: TGTGCCAGCATCGACAGGGCGGGAGACAGTCAGCCCCAGCATTTT. Residues: CASIDRAGDSQPQHF. The V gene is TRBV28, the J gene TRBJ1-5; 7 nucleotides match TRBD1. The CDR3 has 15 residues. The germline V gene encodes CDR1 MDHEN and CDR2 SYDVKM. The J segment lost 6 bases and the V segment lost 7 bases, leaving 12 bases of the junction unmatched. Based on the CDR3 plus reference TRBV28 and TRBJ1-5, the full variable domain is DVKVTQSSRYLVKRTGEKVFLECVQDMDHENMFWYRQDPGLGLRLIYFSYDVKMKEKGDIPEGYSVSREKKERFSLILESASTNQTSMYLCASIDRAGDSQPQHFGDGTRLSIL.